These 32 T cell receptor beta chains originate from one sample sequenced in a study of T cells after yellow fever vaccination. TCRdb itself ran the 5' RACE reads through MiXCR, one entry per CDR3 protein. The sample shows some 300,000 distinct CDR3 sequences, 8.5% to 10% of them seen only once. The starting material was CD4+ T cells sorted from PBMCs, obtained 5 days after the yellow fever booster vaccination. These receptors all come from a man between 18 and 35 years old who received the YFV17D yellow fever vaccine.

This clonotype was seen a few times. The CDR3 region has the DNA TGCAGTGCTAGTATAGGGCAGGGGGCCAGCTTAGCGCAGTATTTT. Its protein product is CSASIGQGASLAQYF. The gene calls are TRBV20-1 and TRBJ2-3; 8 bases map to TRBD1. Germline V lookup: CDR1 DFQATT, CDR2 SNEGSKA (reference sequence). Trimming cost V 3 bases and J 10 bases; bases outside gene matches: 15. CDR3 length: 15 amino acids.

This clonotype showed up many times. This chain joins TRBV12-3 or TRBV12-4 and TRBJ2-7; 7 bases match TRBD1. V lost 6 bases and J lost 2; bases outside the gene matches: 10. The CDR3 covers 15 residues. CDR3 nucleotide sequence: TGTGCCAGCAGGAGAGGGACAGATTCTCCCTACGAGCAGTACTTC. It translates to CASRRGTDSPYEQYF.

This rearrangement joins TRBV14 to TRBJ2-4; D not certain. Trimming removed 1 base from V and 0 bases from J, with 10 bases in between. CDR1 is SGHDN, CDR2 FVKESK, per germline. CDR3 length: 16 residues. In DNA, the CDR3 is TGTGCCAGCAGCCAAGTGGCCAGTTTAGCCAAAAACATTCAGTACTTC. Its protein is CASSQVASLAKNIQYF.

V is TRBV19 and J is TRBJ2-3, with 10 bases lining up with TRBD2. The CDR3 is 15 residues long. J gave up 6 bases and V 3 bases, and 6 bases lay outside the gene matches. Looked up from germline, CDR1 is LNHDA and CDR2 is SQIVND (reference sequence). The CDR3 DNA follows: TGTGCCAGTAGTATCGGAACTAGCGGGGAGGATACGCAGTATTTT. This gives the protein CASSIGTSGEDTQYF. Supplemented by reference TRBV19 and TRBJ2-3, the full variable domain reads DGGITQSPKYLFRKEGQNVTLSCEQNLNHDAMYWYRQDPGQGLRLIYYSQIVNDFQKGDIAEGYSVSREKKESFPLTVTSAQKNPTAFYLCASSIGTSGEDTQYFGPGTRLTVL.

This clonotype was seen more than once but under ten times. V usage is TRBV7-3 and J usage is TRBJ2-7, with D hard to call. V was shortened by 5 bases and J by 0 bases, with 8 bases between the two germline ends. The germline V gene has CDR1 SGHTA and CDR2 FQGTGA. The CDR3 contains 13 residues. CDR3 coding DNA: TGTGCCAGCAGCCCGAGCCTCTCCTACGAGCAGTACTTC. It is translated as CASSPSLSYEQYF.

This clonotype has a handful of counts. This chain connects TRBV5-1 to TRBJ2-5, with D perhaps TRBD2 (7 bases). V was pared by 0 bases and J by 9 bases, with 18 bases between. This CDR3 has 15 residues. CDR1 is SGHRS and CDR2 is YFSETQ in the germline V gene. The chain's CDR3 is CASSLEAGADGAQYF. The CDR3 nucleotides read TGCGCCAGCAGCTTGGAGGCGGGGGCGGACGGGGCCCAGTACTTC.

There are a few counts of this clonotype. This chain links TRBV5-5 with TRBJ1-2, with 7 bases fitting TRBD1. Germline V gene sequence: CDR1 SGHKS, CDR2 YYEKEE (reference sequence). The CDR3 runs 15 residues. J was trimmed by 4 bases and V by 4 bases; bases with no gene match: 10. The CDR3 loop is CASSLEPGTAYGYTF. The CDR3 coding sequence is TGTGCCAGCAGCCTCGAACCGGGGACAGCCTATGGCTACACCTTC. Combining the CDR3 with reference TRBV5-5 and TRBJ1-2 gives the whole variable domain DAGVTQSPTHLIKTRGQQVTLRCSPISGHKSVSWYQQVLGQGPQFIFQYYEKEERGRGNFPDRFSARQFPNYSSELNVNALLLGDSALYLCASSLEPGTAYGYTFGSGTRLTVV.

This chain joins TRBV4-3 and TRBJ1-2, with no clear D. Germline V gene lookup returns CDR1 LGHNA and CDR2 YSLEER. This CDR3 is 15 amino acids long. V gave up 1 base and J gave up 4 bases, with 13 bases separating them. CDR3: CASSQGGGRAYGYTF. The CDR3 coding sequence is TGCGCCAGCAGCCAAGGTGGAGGGCGAGCCTATGGCTACACCTTC.

This clonotype came up a few times. The V call is TRBV11-2, the J call TRBJ2-3; TRBD1 agrees at 9 bases. CDR1 SGHAT and CDR2 FQNNGV come from the germline V gene. The J segment lost 8 bases and the V segment lost 5 bases, leaving 11 bases of the junction unmatched. The CDR3 is 15 residues long. The CDR3 DNA follows: TGTGCCAGCAGCGGGTGGACAGGGGAAGAAGGTACGCAGTATTTT. Translation gives CASSGWTGEEGTQYF. Together with reference TRBV11-2 and TRBJ2-3, the CDR3 gives the full variable domain: EAGVAQSPRYKIIEKRQSVAFWCNPISGHATLYWYQQILGQGPKLLIQFQNNGVVDDSQLPKDRFSAERLKGVDSTLKIQPAKLEDSAVYLCASSGWTGEEGTQYFGPGTRLTVL.

The chain carries TRBV7-6 and TRBJ2-3; no clear D. The V end lost 5 bases, the J end lost 6 bases, and 9 bases lay between the germline ends. CDR1 SGHVS and CDR2 FNYEAQ come from the germline V gene. This CDR3 region has 12 residues. Here the CDR3 DNA reads TGTGCCAGCAGCCGGCAATCTGATACGCAGTATTTT. This gives the protein CASSRQSDTQYF.

The table lists this clonotype with many counts. The V call is TRBV7-3, the J call TRBJ2-3, with D unresolved. The length of the CDR3 is 13 residues. V was cut by 3 bases and J by 2 bases, with 6 bases left in between. Germline V CDR1 and CDR2: SGHTA, FQGTGA. The CDR3 loop reads CASSFIATDTQYF. The CDR3, as DNA: TGTGCCAGCAGCTTCATCGCCACAGATACGCAGTATTTT.

In its sample, this clonotype was seen a few times. This rearrangement joins TRBV20-1 to TRBJ2-1; 11 positions match TRBD2. From germline, CDR1 is DFQATT and CDR2 SNEGSKA (reference sequence). This CDR3 has 13 residues. The V and J ends lost 4 bases and 6 bases, in that order; junction bases with no gene match: 2. CDR3 nucleotides: TGCAGTGCTACCGGACTAGCGGGCAATGAGCAGTTCTTC. As protein: CSATGLAGNEQFF.

This clonotype was counted many times. V is TRBV12-3 or TRBV12-4 and J is TRBJ2-5; D unresolved. Trimming removed 3 bases from V and 0 bases from J, with 5 bases in between. The CDR3 covers 13 residues. The CDR3 DNA is TGTGCCAGCAGTTTGGGGTACCAAGAGACCCAGTACTTC. Its protein is CASSLGYQETQYF.

This clonotype has a count of ten or more. The genes are TRBV10-3 and TRBJ2-1, with 7 bases lining up with TRBD1. Germline lookup yields CDR1 ENHRY and CDR2 SYGVKD. The CDR3 is 12 amino acids. J was trimmed by 4 bases and V by 10 bases; bases with no gene match: 4. CDR3 in DNA: TGTGCCACAGGGGACAGTTACAATGAGCAGTTCTTC. Amino acid sequence: CATGDSYNEQFF.

This clonotype appeared many times. The J gene is TRBJ2-1, the V gene TRBV7-7, with D possibly matching TRBD2 (6 bases). Germline assignment: CDR1 SSHAT and CDR2 FNYEAQ (reference sequence). The ends were cut back, 1 base at V and 5 bases at J, with 12 bases in the middle. The CDR3 extends over 15 amino acids. CDR3 in DNA: TGTGCCAGCAGCTTAGGTCGGTGGGGGGACAATGAGCAGTTCTTC. Translating gives CASSLGRWGDNEQFF.

This clonotype was picked up many times. This chain connects TRBV5-1 to TRBJ2-1; no clear D. V was shortened by 6 bases and J by 5 bases, with 18 bases between the two germline ends. The CDR3 is 15 residues long. CDR1 and CDR2 from the germline V gene are SGHRS and YFSETQ. In DNA form, the CDR3 reads TGCGCCAGCAAGCCCCTTGGTGGGAATGACAATGAGCAGTTCTTC. Encoded protein: CASKPLGGNDNEQFF. Full variable domain (remainder filled in from reference TRBV5-1 and TRBJ2-1): KAGVTQTPRYLIKTRGQQVTLSCSPISGHRSVSWYQQTPGQGLQFLFEYFSETQRNKGNFPGRFSGRQFSNSRSEMNVSTLELGDSALYLCASKPLGGNDNEQFFGPGTRLTVL.

The V and J genes are TRBV7-9 and TRBJ2-7; 7 bases match TRBD1. The J segment lost 3 bases and the V segment lost 5 bases, leaving 4 bases of the junction unmatched. The CDR3 loop spans 13 amino acids. Looked up from germline, CDR1 is SEHNR and CDR2 is FQNEAQ (reference sequence). The CDR3 reads CASSRTGDYEQYV. Here the CDR3 DNA reads TGTGCCAGCAGCCGAACAGGGGACTACGAGCAGTACGTC.

CDR3 bases: TGTGCCAGCAGTGCAGGGTGGAGCGGGGGGGGACTGCCTTTGACCCAGTACTTC. Translated: CASSAGWSGGGLPLTQYF. V is TRBV6-1 and J is TRBJ2-5; TRBD2 agrees at 10 bases. CDR1 and CDR2 from the germline V gene are MNHNS and SASEGT. This CDR3 has 18 residues. After removal of 4 bases from V and 7 bases from J, the junction contained 18 bases not matched to a gene.

This clonotype was found a few times. The rearrangement uses TRBV6-2 or TRBV6-3 and TRBJ2-3; TRBD2 agrees at 8 bases. In germline, CDR1 is MNHEY, CDR2 SVGEGT. V lost 5 bases, J lost 9 bases, and 4 bases stayed unmatched. CDR3 length: 12 residues. The CDR3 sequence is CASSRPSGTQYF. CDR3 sequence (DNA): TGTGCCAGCAGTCGCCCTAGCGGGACGCAGTATTTT.

In this sample, this clonotype turned up a few times. The chain uses TRBV7-3 and TRBJ2-3, with D possibly matching TRBD2 (6 bases). CDR3 length equals 15 residues. V lost 5 bases to trimming and J lost 3 bases, with 15 bases between them. Germline values: CDR1 SGHTA, CDR2 FQGTGA. CDR3 bases: TGTGCCAGCAGCAAGGGACTTGGGTTGACAGATACGCAGTATTTT. Translated: CASSKGLGLTDTQYF.

This clonotype was observed at least ten times. The CDR3 DNA reads TGTGCCAGCAGCTTACAGGGGGTGGGCACTGAAGCTTTCTTT. Translating gives CASSLQGVGTEAFF. The V gene is TRBV7-2, the J gene TRBJ1-1, with 7 nucleotides matching TRBD1. Germline V gives CDR1 SGHTA, CDR2 FQGNSA. This CDR3 comprises 14 residues. J gave up 4 bases and V 2 bases, and 4 bases lay outside the gene matches.

The V call is TRBV20-1, the J call TRBJ1-2; no clear D. The CDR3 totals 11 residues. Germline V gives CDR1 DFQATT, CDR2 SNEGSKA (reference sequence). Trimming left V 3 bases short and J 2 bases short, with 4 bases between. The CDR3 sequence: CSASLNYGYTF. The CDR3 DNA follows: TGCAGTGCTAGCTTAAACTATGGCTACACCTTC.

The table lists this clonotype with a few counts. The chain joins TRBV15 to TRBJ1-6; D possibly corresponds to TRBD1 (5 bases). The ends were cut back, 0 bases at V and 9 bases at J, with 12 bases in the middle. The CDR3 runs 15 residues. Germline CDR1 reads LNHNV; CDR2 reads YYDKDF (reference sequence). The CDR3 bases are TGTGCCACCAGCAGAGATCCCCAGGGAACTTCACCCCTCCACTTT. Its translation is CATSRDPQGTSPLHF.

In its sample, this clonotype was seen many times. The J gene is TRBJ2-1, the V gene TRBV28; TRBD2 aligns across 8 bases. V lost 4 bases and J lost 15; bases outside the gene matches: 11. This CDR3 region has 13 residues. CDR1 and CDR2 from the germline V gene are MDHEN and SYDVKM. Here the CDR3 DNA reads TGTGCCAGCAGTTACCCGGGGGGGCGTCAACGGTTCTTC. Protein product: CASSYPGGRQRFF. The variable domain in full, completed from reference TRBV28 and TRBJ2-1, reads DVKVTQSSRYLVKRTGEKVFLECVQDMDHENMFWYRQDPGLGLRLIYFSYDVKMKEKGDIPEGYSVSREKKERFSLILESASTNQTSMYLCASSYPGGRQRFFGPGTRLTVL.

In its sample, this clonotype was seen a few times. The chain links TRBV25-1 to TRBJ1-2; D not resolved. Trimming shortened V by 8 bases and J by 2 bases, and 15 bases separated the two germline ends. The CDR3 length is 14 residues. Per germline, CDR1 MGHDK and CDR2 SYGVNS. CDR3 residues: CASQPDGGNYGYTF. The DNA for the CDR3 is TGTGCCAGCCAACCCGACGGCGGAAACTATGGCTACACCTTC.

The chain is built from TRBV29-1 and TRBJ2-7, with D hard to call. The CDR3 extends over 13 amino acids. Looked up from germline, CDR1 is SQVTM and CDR2 is ANQGSEA. Deletions cut 6 bases from V and 4 bases from J, with 16 bases between. The CDR3 spells CSVPPRGDYEQYV. Written as DNA, the CDR3 is TGCAGCGTGCCCCCCCGCGGAGATTACGAGCAGTACGTC.

This clonotype was seen at least ten times. V and J are TRBV20-1 and TRBJ2-7; TRBD1 agrees at 7 bases. V was pared by 3 bases and J by 6 bases, with 11 bases of the junction left unmatched. Germline V gene lookup returns CDR1 DFQATT and CDR2 SNEGSKA (reference sequence). The CDR3 consists of 14 residues. The CDR3 region is CSARVPTGNGEQYF. The CDR3 DNA follows: TGCAGTGCTAGGGTCCCGACAGGGAACGGCGAGCAGTACTTC.

This clonotype was observed many times. V gene TRBV12-3 or TRBV12-4 combines with J gene TRBJ2-4, with 10 bases matching TRBD2. Trimming cost V 3 bases and J 9 bases; bases outside gene matches: 11. The CDR3 contains 16 residues. This CDR3 is CASSLASGGFDVIQYF. The CDR3 DNA reads TGTGCCAGCAGTTTGGCTAGCGGGGGCTTTGATGTCATTCAGTACTTC.

This clonotype was counted between two and nine times. V and J are TRBV12-5 and TRBJ2-7; D is unclear. Germline V gives CDR1 LGHNT, CDR2 FRNRAP. The V and J ends lost 4 bases and 3 bases respectively, with 10 bases between them. The CDR3 has 13 amino acids. CDR3 nucleotides: TGTGCTAGTGGTTCGCCCAACAGCTACGAGCAGTACGTC. This codes for CASGSPNSYEQYV.

The sample holds a few counts of this clonotype. The genes are TRBV5-1 and TRBJ1-3; unclear D gene. From germline, CDR1 is SGHRS and CDR2 YFSETQ. V was shortened by 1 base and J by 4 bases, with 9 bases between the two germline ends. CDR3 length: 14 amino acids. The DNA for the CDR3 is TGCGCCAGCAGCTTGACTCTGGAGGGAAACACCATATATTTT. This gives the protein CASSLTLEGNTIYF. The full variable domain, rest sourced from reference TRBV5-1 and TRBJ1-3, is KAGVTQTPRYLIKTRGQQVTLSCSPISGHRSVSWYQQTPGQGLQFLFEYFSETQRNKGNFPGRFSGRQFSNSRSEMNVSTLELGDSALYLCASSLTLEGNTIYFGEGSWLTVV.

The chain combines TRBV19 with TRBJ1-1; 11 nucleotides match TRBD1. The CDR3 is 15 residues long. J was trimmed by 4 bases and V by 5 bases; bases with no gene match: 6. The germline V gene has CDR1 LNHDA and CDR2 SQIVND (reference sequence). The CDR3 reads CASSAGTGGGTEAFF. The CDR3 DNA follows: TGTGCCAGTAGTGCGGGGACAGGGGGTGGCACTGAAGCTTTCTTT.

The chain combines TRBV12-3 or TRBV12-4 with TRBJ1-1; 7 nucleotides match TRBD1. CDR3 length: 18 residues. V was clipped by 8 bases and J by 0 bases; unmatched bases: 18. The CDR3 sequence is CASRRDSRGLIMNTEAFF. The CDR3 DNA is TGTGCCAGCCGCAGGGATTCGAGGGGGCTGATAATGAACACTGAAGCTTTCTTT.